These 28 T cell receptor beta chains came from one sample sequenced in a study of lymphopenia after photon versus proton radiotherapy. The protocol was immunoSEQ multiplex PCR, while the TCRdb copy is restricted to in-frame clones and leaves out a portion. The sample gives 6,500 to 9,000 clones, roughly nine tenths of which show up once; 17% is in the top ten. The specimen was peripheral blood, collected from a patient treated with photon-based radiotherapy. The receptors were sampled from a man aged 60 to 69 with cholangiocarcinoma.

V is TRBV13 and J is TRBJ2-7; D gene ambiguous. Germline V gives CDR1 PRHDT, CDR2 FYEKMQ (reference sequence). V lost 1 base to trimming and J lost 4 bases, with 5 bases between them. The CDR3 is 12 residues long. CDR3 loop: CASSLEQYEQYF. CDR3 sequence (DNA): TGTGCCAGCAGCTTAGAGCAGTACGAGCAGTACTTC.

CDR3 region: CASSLDGELNMNTEAFF. The CDR3 DNA sequence: TGCGCCAGCAGCTTGGACGGCGAGTTGAACATGAACACTGAAGCTTTCTTT. This sequence joins TRBV5-1 and TRBJ1-1; D remains unclear. CDR1 SGHRS and CDR2 YFSETQ come from the germline V gene. The CDR3 spans 17 residues. With 0 bases removed from V and 0 bases from J, the gap between germline ends came to 15 bases. The full variable domain, rest sourced from reference TRBV5-1 and TRBJ1-1, is KAGVTQTPRYLIKTRGQQVTLSCSPISGHRSVSWYQQTPGQGLQFLFEYFSETQRNKGNFPGRFSGRQFSNSRSEMNVSTLELGDSALYLCASSLDGELNMNTEAFFGQGTRLTVV.

The rearrangement uses TRBV10-2 and TRBJ1-6, with a tentative D call TRBD1 (6 bases). The CDR3 extends over 13 amino acids. CDR1 is WSHSY, CDR2 SAAADI, per germline. V shed 3 bases and J shed 9 bases, with 9 bases lying between them. The CDR3 DNA reads as TGCGCCAGCAGTGAACAGGGAGGTTCACCCCTCCACTTT. This sequence encodes CASSEQGGSPLHF.

The chain recombines TRBV7-9 with TRBJ2-1; TRBD2 matches 7 bases. This CDR3 region has 18 residues. Germline V gene lookup returns CDR1 SEHNR and CDR2 FQNEAQ (reference sequence). The V segment lost 3 bases and the J segment 0 bases; nucleotides outside the gene matches: 11. DNA for the CDR3: TGTGCCAGCAGCTTTCTTGGTCTGGGGGAGGGCTCCTACAATGAGCAGTTCTTC. Its protein is CASSFLGLGEGSYNEQFF.

This chain connects TRBV28 to TRBJ1-2, with 9 positions matching TRBD1. From germline, CDR1 is MDHEN and CDR2 SYDVKM. V trimming: 2 bases; J trimming: 6 bases; junction bases outside the gene matches: 4. The CDR3 sequence is 14 residues long. CDR3 sequence reads: CASSLQQGAHGYTF. CDR3 bases: TGTGCCAGCAGTTTACAACAGGGGGCCCATGGCTACACCTTC.

In its sample, this clone was seen once. The rearrangement joins TRBV11-2 to TRBJ2-3; D possibly corresponds to TRBD1 (5 bases). V gave up 6 bases and J gave up 2 bases, with 18 bases separating them. Germline V CDR1 and CDR2: SGHAT, FQNNGV. This CDR3 is 16 amino acids long. Here the CDR3 reads CASSFQPFRATDTQYF. The CDR3 nucleotides read TGTGCCAGCAGTTTCCAGCCCTTCAGGGCCACAGATACGCAGTATTTT.

This sequence joins TRBV28 and TRBJ2-7; 8 nucleotides agree with TRBD2. Germline CDR1 and CDR2: MDHEN and SYDVKM. CDR3 size: 14 residues. After removal of 6 bases from V and 3 bases from J, the junction contained 7 bases not matched to a gene. This CDR3 reads CASSIAGTNYEQYF. CDR3 sequence (DNA): TGTGCCAGCAGCATAGCGGGAACAAACTACGAGCAGTACTTC. Full variable domain (remainder filled in from reference TRBV28 and TRBJ2-7): DVKVTQSSRYLVKRTGEKVFLECVQDMDHENMFWYRQDPGLGLRLIYFSYDVKMKEKGDIPEGYSVSREKKERFSLILESASTNQTSMYLCASSIAGTNYEQYFGPGTRLTVT.

The CDR3 loop reads CASSSGGQGAYEQYF. For the CDR3, the DNA is TGTGCCAGCAGTAGTGGGGGACAGGGGGCTTACGAGCAGTACTTC. This sequence joins TRBV7-3 and TRBJ2-7, with TRBD1 identical over 12 bases. This CDR3 is built from 15 residues. Germline V gene sequence: CDR1 SGHTA, CDR2 FQGTGA. V was clipped by 6 bases and J by 4 bases; unmatched bases: 7.

For the CDR3, the DNA is TGTGCCAGCAGTCCCCTGAGTAGCGGGGCCTACGAGCAGTACTTC. Translating it yields CASSPLSSGAYEQYF. The chain links TRBV28 to TRBJ2-7; 8 bases agree with TRBD2. Germline CDR1 and CDR2: MDHEN and SYDVKM. This CDR3 has 15 amino acids. V gave up 5 bases and J gave up 2 bases; unmatched junction bases: 8. Drawing the rest from reference TRBV28 and TRBJ2-7, the complete variable domain is DVKVTQSSRYLVKRTGEKVFLECVQDMDHENMFWYRQDPGLGLRLIYFSYDVKMKEKGDIPEGYSVSREKKERFSLILESASTNQTSMYLCASSPLSSGAYEQYFGPGTRLTVT.

The chain combines TRBV6-1 with TRBJ2-7; 7 positions match TRBD1. J was trimmed by 1 base and V by 1 base; bases with no gene match: 7. Germline lookup yields CDR1 MNHNS and CDR2 SASEGT. This CDR3 has 16 amino acids. CDR3 loop: CASSEGQGRGSYEQYF. In DNA, the CDR3 is TGTGCCAGCAGTGAAGGACAGGGAAGAGGATCCTACGAGCAGTACTTC.

In DNA, the CDR3 is TGCGCCAGCAGCTTGGGCGCTAGCGGGAGGGCCGGCACAGATACGCAGTATTTT. Amino acid sequence: CASSLGASGRAGTDTQYF. The gene calls are TRBV5-1 and TRBJ2-3; 12 bases map to TRBD2. Trimming cost V 0 bases and J 1 base; bases outside gene matches: 6. The CDR3 extends over 18 amino acids. The germline V gene has CDR1 SGHRS and CDR2 YFSETQ.

V is TRBV5-8 and J is TRBJ1-6, with D perhaps matching TRBD1 (6 bases). CDR1 SGHTS and CDR2 YDEGEE come from the germline V gene. The ends were cut back, 4 bases at V and 0 bases at J, with 8 bases in the middle. This CDR3 has 15 residues. CDR3 nucleotides: TGTGCCAGCAGCACAGGGAGCTCCTATAATTCACCCCTCCACTTT. This sequence encodes CASSTGSSYNSPLHF.

The genes are TRBV19 and TRBJ2-7; possibly TRBD1 for D (7 bases). Germline assignment: CDR1 LNHDA and CDR2 SQIVND (reference sequence). The length of the CDR3 is 16 residues. V was trimmed by 4 bases and J by 2 bases, leaving 18 bases between them. CDR3 in amino acids: CASSRTGGGSPYEQYF. CDR3 bases: TGTGCCAGTAGTAGGACAGGTGGAGGGAGCCCCTACGAGCAGTACTTC.

This clone was picked up one time. This chain joins TRBV25-1 and TRBJ1-6, with D hard to call. This CDR3 spans 14 amino acids. From germline, CDR1 is MGHDK and CDR2 SYGVNS. V was shortened by 1 base and J by 7 bases, with 8 bases between the two germline ends. The CDR3 DNA reads TGTGCCAGCAGTGAATTAGACGGGAATTCACCCCTCCACTTT. Protein sequence: CASSELDGNSPLHF.

The genes are TRBV5-1 and TRBJ1-2; 12 bases line up with TRBD1. V lost 5 bases to trimming and J lost 4 bases; unmatched junction nucleotides: 12. CDR3 length: 17 residues. Germline values: CDR1 SGHRS, CDR2 YFSETQ. The CDR3 DNA reads as TGCGCCAGCAGGACTGGGACAGGGGGCTCTGGTGGCTATGGCTACACCTTC. Its translation: CASRTGTGGSGGYGYTF. Full variable domain (missing parts from reference TRBV5-1 and TRBJ1-2): KAGVTQTPRYLIKTRGQQVTLSCSPISGHRSVSWYQQTPGQGLQFLFEYFSETQRNKGNFPGRFSGRQFSNSRSEMNVSTLELGDSALYLCASRTGTGGSGGYGYTFGSGTRLTVV.

The chain combines TRBV6-1 with TRBJ2-5; D unresolved. The CDR3 has 15 amino acids. V was trimmed by 6 bases and J by 2 bases, leaving 16 bases between them. CDR1 MNHNS and CDR2 SASEGT come from the germline V gene. The CDR3 protein is CASSAPARMQETQYF. The DNA of the CDR3 is TGTGCCAGCAGCGCACCCGCCCGGATGCAAGAGACCCAGTACTTC.

This chain joins TRBV2 and TRBJ2-7, with TRBD1 identical over 9 bases. The V and J ends lost 3 bases and 1 base, in that order; junction bases with no gene match: 13. Germline V gene sequence: CDR1 SNHLY, CDR2 FYNNEI. CDR3 size: 18 residues. DNA for the CDR3: TGTGCCAGCAGTGATGGACAGGGGAAGACGTGGCGATCCTACGAGCAGTACTTC. It specifies CASSDGQGKTWRSYEQYF.

CDR3 in amino acids: CASSLGWTSSYNEQFF. The CDR3 coding sequence is TGTGCCAGCAGCTTAGGTTGGACAAGCTCCTACAATGAGCAGTTCTTC. The rearrangement joins TRBV11-3 to TRBJ2-1; tentative D call: TRBD1 (5 bases). This CDR3 has 16 amino acids. Trimming cost V 1 base and J 0 bases, with 10 bases left between them. In germline, CDR1 is SGHNT, CDR2 YENEEA. Filled out from reference TRBV11-3 and TRBJ2-1, the complete variable domain reads EAGVVQSPRYKIIEKKQPVAFWCNPISGHNTLYWYLQNLGQGPELLIRYENEEAVDDSQLPKDRFSAERLKGVDSTLKIQPAELGDSAVYLCASSLGWTSSYNEQFFGPGTRLTVL.

V gene TRBV4-2 combines with J gene TRBJ2-1; 11 bases agree with TRBD1. Per germline, CDR1 LGHNA and CDR2 YNFKEQ. The length of the CDR3 is 17 residues. V lost 4 bases, J lost 8 bases, and 13 bases stayed unmatched. The CDR3 nucleotides are TGTGCCAGCAGCCTCCTCCCGCCGGGACAGGGGGTTTATGAGCAGTTCTTC. Its protein is CASSLLPPGQGVYEQFF.

The rearrangement uses TRBV7-2 and TRBJ2-5, with TRBD1 as a possible D gene (5 bases). The germline V gene encodes CDR1 SGHTA and CDR2 FQGNSA. This CDR3 spans 14 amino acids. The ends were cut back, 1 base at V and 5 bases at J, with 11 bases in the middle. CDR3 amino acids: CASSLEARQETQYF. As DNA, the CDR3 is TGTGCCAGCAGCTTAGAAGCTAGACAGGAGACCCAGTACTTC.

V usage is TRBV7-2 and J usage is TRBJ1-6; D remains ambiguous. Per germline, CDR1 SGHTA and CDR2 FQGNSA. Between the trimmed V and J ends, which lost 2 bases and 9 bases, there was a span of 8 bases. The CDR3 contains 13 residues. The DNA for the CDR3 is TGTGCCAGCAGCTTAACTAGAGGTTCACCCCTCCACTTT. Its translation is CASSLTRGSPLHF.

The chain uses TRBV4-3 and TRBJ2-2; TRBD2 is a possible D gene (5 bases). V gave up 7 bases and J gave up 0 bases, with 15 bases separating them. The CDR3 runs to 16 residues. The V gene's germline CDR1 is LGHNA and CDR2 YSLEER. The DNA of the CDR3 is TGCGCCAGCAACCACCGGACTTGGACGAACACCGGGGAGCTGTTTTTT. Translated: CASNHRTWTNTGELFF.

This chain uses TRBV5-1 with TRBJ2-7; TRBD2 matches at 13 bases. Germline CDR1 reads SGHRS; CDR2 reads YFSETQ. Germline trimming cut 4 bases from V and 7 bases from J; bases unmatched to any gene: 14. There are 17 residues in the CDR3. The CDR3 spells CASSRPPTSGRAFEQYF. The CDR3 bases are TGCGCCAGCAGCCGGCCCCCAACTAGCGGGAGGGCCTTTGAGCAGTACTTC.

This chain links TRBV19 with TRBJ1-4; D possibly corresponds to TRBD1 (6 bases). This CDR3 region has 15 residues. Germline V CDR1 and CDR2: LNHDA, SQIVND (reference sequence). With 1 base removed from V and 7 bases from J, the gap between germline ends came to 13 bases. The CDR3 sequence is CASSIAQGPPEKLFF. The CDR3 nucleotides are TGTGCCAGTAGTATAGCACAGGGCCCTCCTGAAAAACTGTTTTTT.

The chain employs TRBV7-9 and TRBJ1-2; 7 bases match TRBD1. With V trimmed by 6 bases and J by 4 bases, 5 bases remained unmatched. This CDR3 contains 13 residues. Germline V gene data show CDR1 as SEHNR and CDR2 as FQNEAQ (reference sequence). This chain's CDR3 is CASSLQGFYGYTF. CDR3 bases: TGTGCCAGCAGTTTACAGGGGTTCTATGGCTACACCTTC.

The gene calls are TRBV11-3 and TRBJ2-1; D remains unclear. The V gene's germline CDR1 is SGHNT and CDR2 YENEEA. V shed 5 bases and J shed 7 bases, with 9 bases lying between them. The CDR3 length is 12 residues. The CDR3 loop is CASSPGENEQFF. Here the CDR3 DNA reads TGTGCCAGCAGCCCCGGCGAGAATGAGCAGTTCTTC.

The CDR3 DNA is TGTGCCAGCAGTTCCACCAAAACGGCCGTAGCCAAAAACATTCAGTACTTC. Its translation is CASSSTKTAVAKNIQYF. This chain links TRBV27 with TRBJ2-4; D call uncertain. CDR3 size: 17 residues. Germline lookup yields CDR1 MNHEY and CDR2 SMNVEV (reference sequence). Trimming took off 4 bases at V and 0 bases at J, with 16 bases between the two ends.

CDR3 region: CASSQDEMGVDTGELFF. The CDR3 coding sequence is TGTGCCAGCAGCCAAGATGAAATGGGCGTAGACACCGGGGAGCTGTTTTTT. J is TRBJ2-2 and V is TRBV4-2; D is uncertain. The CDR3 sequence is 17 residues long. The V end lost 0 bases, the J end lost 3 bases, and 14 bases lay between the germline ends. Germline CDR1 and CDR2: LGHNA and YNFKEQ.